This TCR beta chain was recovered during a study of T-cell memory formation after mild COVID-19. About the study: Largely, the TCR clusters proved donor specific.

CDR3 size: 15 residues. Germline values: CDR1 SGHTA, CDR2 FQGNSA. V lost 2 bases and J lost 0, with 7 bases in between. Employing constant-segment primers, 5'RACE generated TCR alpha and TCR beta cDNA libraries bearing sample barcodes and UMIs. TCRdb used MiXCR to reprocess the 5' RACE reads, holding one entry per CDR3 protein. The sample records a few hundred thousand distinct CDR3 sequences, around 27% being singletons. Concerning this clonotype: What it binds is not known.

Study-level results: Researchers found some responding clones in pre-infection memory, a sign that cross-reactive memory joined. Contracting CD4+ clones were located mainly in CM and EM, and CD8+ clones in EMRA.

The sample taken for sequencing was PBMCs or a T cell subset sorted from them (not recorded which). This TCR came from an adult woman who had mild COVID-19 (a few samples of this study predate the infection). Cell type and time point are not known. The gene calls are TRBV7-2 and TRBJ2-2; D perhaps matches TRBD2 (5 bases). CDR3: CASSLIGANTGELFF. The CDR3 DNA reads as TGTGCCAGCAGCTTAATCGGGGCGAACACCGGGGAGCTGTTTTTT.